This entry lists 21 T cell receptor beta chains sequenced from one sample in a study of cytomegalovirus exposure and HLA in healthy donors. The PCR ran on 60 Vbeta and 13 Jbeta primers. This table comes from immunoSEQ multiplex PCR, and its TCRdb copy is limited to in-frame clones, with some not included. The sample yields 200,000 to 250,000 clones, approximately 80% seen once. The sample comprised PBMCs. These receptor sequences come from a girl aged 2 to 9 in good health and CMV-seronegative.

The chain carries TRBV27 and TRBJ2-1; 12 bases align to TRBD1. Germline-derived CDR1 and CDR2 are MNHEY and SMNVEV (reference sequence). Unmatched junction bases numbered 19, after V lost 9 bases and J lost 4 bases. The CDR3 sequence is 19 residues long. The CDR3 nucleotides read TGTGCCAGTCGCGCCGGGACAGGGGGCCGATTGGGCCGTTACAATGAGCAGTTCTTC. Its protein product is CASRAGTGGRLGRYNEQFF.

The J gene is TRBJ1-1, the V gene TRBV5-1, with D hard to call. This CDR3 is 15 amino acids long. Trimming cost V 0 bases and J 1 base, with 10 bases left between them. Germline V gene lookup returns CDR1 SGHRS and CDR2 YFSETQ. The CDR3 DNA is TGCGCCAGCAGCTTGGTACCGGGGTCGAACACTGAAGCTTTCTTT. Residues: CASSLVPGSNTEAFF.

The rearrangement links TRBV4-1 to TRBJ1-5; D is possibly TRBD1 (6 bases). Germline CDR1 MGHRA, CDR2 YSYEKL. The CDR3 is 14 amino acids. Trimming stripped 5 bases from V and 4 bases from J, with 12 bases between. The CDR3 spells CASSDRTENQPQHF. CDR3 DNA sequence: TGCGCCAGCAGCGACCGGACAGAAAATCAGCCCCAGCATTTT.

The chain carries TRBV5-1 and TRBJ1-1, with a possible D match to TRBD1 (5 bases). The ends were cut back, 1 base at V and 4 bases at J, with 14 bases in the middle. Germline V lookup: CDR1 SGHRS, CDR2 YFSETQ. CDR3 length: 15 amino acids. The CDR3 protein is CASSLISAGPTEAFF. The CDR3 DNA reads as TGCGCCAGCAGCTTGATCTCGGCGGGACCCACTGAAGCTTTCTTT.

This chain joins TRBV18 and TRBJ2-1; D is uncertain. CDR1 and CDR2 from the germline V gene are KGHSH and LQKENI. The CDR3 has 15 amino acids. The V end lost 5 bases, the J end lost 0 bases, and 11 bases lay between the germline ends. This chain's CDR3 is CASSIPADSYNEQFF. The CDR3 nucleotides are TGTGCCAGCTCAATCCCGGCGGACTCCTACAATGAGCAGTTCTTC.

The genes are TRBV18 and TRBJ2-1; 11 nucleotides agree with TRBD2. V lost 8 bases, J lost 5 bases, and 14 bases stayed unmatched. Germline V gene sequence: CDR1 KGHSH, CDR2 LQKENI. CDR3 length: 17 amino acids. DNA of the CDR3: TGTGCCAGCGCGAGAAATAGCGGGGGGGCCGGGAACAATGAGCAGTTCTTC. Residues: CASARNSGGAGNNEQFF.

The chain recombines TRBV5-4 with TRBJ1-6, with D perhaps TRBD1 (6 bases). V lost 0 bases to trimming and J lost 9 bases, with 16 bases between them. Germline V gene lookup returns CDR1 SGHNT and CDR2 YYREEE (reference sequence). The CDR3 runs to 16 residues. CDR3 in DNA: TGTGCCAGCAGCTTGGGTGGGGGCGGCATCGGTTCACCCCTCCACTTT. Translation: CASSLGGGGIGSPLHF.

The chain carries TRBV28 and TRBJ2-3; unclear D gene. The V gene's germline CDR1 is MDHEN and CDR2 SYDVKM. V lost 3 bases and J 0 bases, leaving 7 bases between the germline ends. CDR3 length equals 14 residues. The CDR3 here is CASSLAQSTDTQYF. CDR3 coding DNA: TGTGCCAGCAGTTTGGCCCAAAGCACAGATACGCAGTATTTT.

The chain uses TRBV29-1 and TRBJ2-3, with 9 bases identical to TRBD1. Germline V gene lookup returns CDR1 SQVTM and CDR2 ANQGSEA. CDR3 length equals 13 residues. J lost 4 bases, V lost 6 bases, and 5 bases had no gene match. This chain's CDR3 is CSVGDREADTQYF. The CDR3 coding sequence is TGCAGCGTCGGGGACAGGGAAGCAGATACGCAGTATTTT.

The chain employs TRBV6-6 and TRBJ1-1, with no clear D. Germline V gene data show CDR1 as MNHNY and CDR2 as SVGAGI (reference sequence). The V end lost 0 bases, the J end lost 3 bases, and 8 bases lay between the germline ends. CDR3 length: 14 residues. For the CDR3, the DNA is TGTGCCAGCAGTTACTCCGGGTTGGACACTGAAGCTTTCTTT. Protein product: CASSYSGLDTEAFF.

This clone was counted only a few times. The chain links TRBV9 to TRBJ2-5; tentative D call: TRBD1 (6 bases). The CDR3 totals 15 residues. Trimming took 1 base from V and 2 from J, leaving 12 bases between them. Germline V CDR1 and CDR2: SGDLS, YYNGEE. The CDR3 region is CASSVNWDTQETQYF. The CDR3 DNA reads TGTGCCAGCAGCGTAAATTGGGACACTCAAGAGACCCAGTACTTC.

In DNA, the CDR3 is TGTGCCAGCTCACCCGGGACAGACTACGAGCAGTACTTC. Protein product: CASSPGTDYEQYF. The chain is built from TRBV18 and TRBJ2-7, with TRBD1 identical over 7 bases. The CDR3 is 13 amino acids. The junction had 2 bases not matched to a gene; V was cut back by 3 bases and J by 3 bases. Looked up from germline, CDR1 is KGHSH and CDR2 is LQKENI. Full variable domain (remainder filled in from reference TRBV18 and TRBJ2-7): NAGVMQNPRHLVRRRGQEARLRCSPMKGHSHVYWYRQLPEEGLKFMVYLQKENIIDESGMPKERFSAEFPKEGPSILRIQQVVRGDSAAYFCASSPGTDYEQYFGPGTRLTVT.

V is TRBV29-1 and J is TRBJ2-1, with no clear D. V lost 6 bases and J 2 bases, leaving 8 bases between the germline ends. Germline CDR1 and CDR2: SQVTM and ANQGSEA. The CDR3 length is 12 residues. In nucleotides, the CDR3 is TGCAGCGTAGCCCGCACCTACAATGAGCAGTTCTTC. This codes for CSVARTYNEQFF.

The chain couples TRBV29-1 to TRBJ1-2; D ambiguous. The CDR3 is made up of 12 amino acids. V lost 4 bases to trimming and J lost 5 bases, with 11 bases between them. Per the germline V gene, CDR1 is SQVTM and CDR2 is ANQGSEA. In DNA form, the CDR3 reads TGCAGCGTTGGCCCTCACGGTTATGGCTACACCTTC. This codes for CSVGPHGYGYTF.

This clone was detected only a few times. The chain links TRBV11-2 to TRBJ2-5; TRBD2 agrees at 11 bases. Germline CDR1 and CDR2: SGHAT and FQNNGV. CDR3 length: 16 amino acids. V lost 5 bases to trimming and J lost 5 bases; unmatched junction nucleotides: 10. DNA of the CDR3: TGTGCCAGCAGCGCAGCCCTTAGCGGGAGGGGGGAGACCCAGTACTTC. Encoded protein: CASSAALSGRGETQYF. Combining the CDR3 with reference TRBV11-2 and TRBJ2-5 gives the whole variable domain EAGVAQSPRYKIIEKRQSVAFWCNPISGHATLYWYQQILGQGPKLLIQFQNNGVVDDSQLPKDRFSAERLKGVDSTLKIQPAKLEDSAVYLCASSAALSGRGETQYFGPGTRLLVL.

The chain couples TRBV7-9 to TRBJ2-5; 10 bases line up with TRBD2. Trimming removed 5 bases from V and 2 bases from J; junction bases left unmatched: 14. CDR1 is SEHNR, CDR2 FQNEAQ, per germline (reference sequence). CDR3 length equals 18 residues. The CDR3 DNA reads as TGTGCCAGCAGCATCTCCCCCCTAGCGGGGGATTATCAAGAGACCCAGTACTTC. Protein: CASSISPLAGDYQETQYF.

The chain is built from TRBV6-6 and TRBJ1-1; D might be TRBD1 (6 bases). This CDR3 region has 12 residues. Per germline, CDR1 MNHNY and CDR2 SVGAGI (reference sequence). V was trimmed by 4 bases and J by 10 bases, leaving 13 bases between them. The CDR3 DNA reads as TGTGCCAGCAGTTCCCCGACAGGTGGAGCTTTCTTT. This translates into CASSSPTGGAFF.

DNA for the CDR3: TGTGCCAGCAGTTACCAGGGATACGAGCAGTACTTC. Translating gives CASSYQGYEQYF. This chain links TRBV6-6 with TRBJ2-7; possibly TRBD1 for D (5 bases). The CDR3 sequence is 12 residues long. V lost 2 bases and J lost 4, with 6 bases in between. In germline, CDR1 is MNHNY, CDR2 SVGAGI (reference sequence).

This clone appeared a few times. The rearrangement links TRBV5-1 to TRBJ2-2; D is perhaps TRBD2 (5 bases). Deletions cut 4 bases from V and 6 bases from J, with 10 bases between. Germline CDR1 reads SGHRS; CDR2 reads YFSETQ. This CDR3 has 13 amino acids. CDR3 in DNA: TGCGCCAGCAGCACTACTAGTTCCGGGGAGCTGTTTTTT. Translated: CASSTTSSGELFF.

This clone was detected once. The chain joins TRBV10-3 to TRBJ1-1; TRBD1 matches at 7 bases. Losses at the gene ends were 11 bases for V and 0 bases for J; bases not matched to a gene: 12. The CDR3 consists of 15 residues. CDR1 and CDR2 from the germline V gene are ENHRY and SYGVKD. In nucleotides, the CDR3 is TGTGCCTGCACCAACCCGACAGGGCTGAACACTGAAGCTTTCTTT. It codes for CACTNPTGLNTEAFF.

The chain links TRBV5-6 to TRBJ2-7; D is uncertain. Germline CDR1 is SGHDT and CDR2 is YYEEEE. The CDR3 extends over 15 amino acids. Trimming left V 2 bases short and J 2 bases short, with 14 bases between. CDR3 nucleotides: TGTGCCAGCAGCTTCTCAGCGCTAAGTACCTACGAGCAGTACTTC. Translation: CASSFSALSTYEQYF.